Listed here are 27 T cell receptor delta chains from one sample, sequenced in a study of gamma-delta T cells after stem cell transplantation. TCRdb reanalysed the RT-PCR reads with CATT. Of around 2,500 delta-chain clones detected, approximately 45% appear once; the ten largest clones hold roughly 15%. Source material: gamma-delta T cells. All receptors come from a human donor. It is not recorded whose cells these are; they may come from a transplant donor.

About this clone itself: One end of the junction does not line up with germline, which may come from a read error. The rearrangement uses TRDV2 and TRDJ1; 7 positions match TRDD3. The CDR3 consists of 18 residues. Germline CDR1 and CDR2: GEAIGNYY and EKD. CDR3 region: CACGTLSTGVAHTDKLIF. CDR3 sequence (DNA): TGTGCCTGTGGCACCCTCTCTACTGGGGTAGCCCACACCGATAAACTCATCTTT.

V and J are TRDV2 and TRDJ1, with TRDD3 as a possible D gene (6 bases). Trimming stripped 3 bases from V and 1 base from J, with 14 bases between. The CDR3 runs 15 residues. Germline V gene sequence: CDR1 GEAIGNYY, CDR2 EKD. In nucleotides, the CDR3 is TGTGCCTGTGACCGACTGGGACTCCCCACCGATAAACTCATCTTT. It yields the protein CACDRLGLPTDKLIF.

Of note for this clone: A read error may produce the germline difference seen at one junction end. This specimen includes other DNA sequences encoding the same CDR3. The CDR3 DNA is TGTGCCTGTGATCCCGTCAGGCTGGGGGATACGAGATGGGACACTCGACAGATGTTTTTC. Protein sequence: CACDPVRLGDTRWDTRQMFF. The chain carries TRDV2 and TRDJ3, with 12 bases matching TRDD3. Germline V CDR1 and CDR2: GEAIGNYY, EKD. The CDR3 length is 20 residues.

This clone has just a few counts. V usage is TRDV2 and J usage is TRDJ1; D is uncertain. Trimming stripped 0 bases from V and 2 bases from J, with 18 bases between. The CDR3 is made up of 17 amino acids. Germline CDR1 is GEAIGNYY and CDR2 is EKD. CDR3 sequence: CACDTAELSRRTDKLIF. CDR3 bases: TGTGCCTGTGACACCGCTGAACTAAGCCGGAGGACCGATAAACTCATCTTT.

The gene calls are TRDV2 and TRDJ1, with D unclear. Germline V lookup: CDR1 GEAIGNYY, CDR2 EKD. The ends were cut back, 0 bases at V and 0 bases at J, with 25 bases in the middle. The CDR3 extends over 20 amino acids. DNA of the CDR3: TGTGCCTGTGACACCGTAACCTTTCGAAGGGAGGTTTCGTACACCGATAAACTCATCTTT. Protein product: CACDTVTFRREVSYTDKLIF.

A word on this clone: This likely came from a read error, as a far larger clone is one base away. V is TRDV2 and J is TRDJ1; TRDD3 agrees at 11 bases. Germline V lookup: CDR1 GEAIGNYY, CDR2 EKD. CDR3 size: 22 residues. J gave up 8 bases and V 2 bases, and 30 bases lay outside the gene matches. This chain's CDR3 is CACDKVTPGGYNPPGAEGKLIF. The CDR3 DNA reads TGTGCCTGTGACAAGGTCACGCCTGGGGGATACAACCCCCCCGGGGCAGAGGGCAAACTCATCTTT.

As for this clone: Possible read error: a much larger clone is one base away. The rearrangement joins TRDV2 to TRDJ3; TRDD3 agrees at 9 bases. The CDR3 length is 21 residues. Germline lookup yields CDR1 GEAIGNYY and CDR2 EKD. V lost 3 bases, J lost 2 bases, and 16 bases stayed unmatched. CDR3 nucleotide sequence: TGTGCCTGTGACTCCATCGTACTGGGGGACCTGGGCCCCTGGGACACCCGACAGATGTTTTTC. This translates into CACDSIVLGDLGPWDTRQMFF.

This clone has more than one count but fewer than ten. The DNA for the CDR3 is TGTGCCTGTGACACGCTGCAGACCAAAGGGGGAGGGTACACCGATAAACTCATCTTT. As protein: CACDTLQTKGGGYTDKLIF. The genes are TRDV2 and TRDJ1; weak D call: TRDD3 (6 bases). The germline V and J ends were trimmed by 1 base and 0 bases, with 23 bases remaining between them. The CDR3 is 19 amino acids. Germline CDR1 and CDR2: GEAIGNYY and EKD.

The J gene is TRDJ4, the V gene TRDV1; the D gene could be TRDD2 or TRDD3 (6 bases each). Germline V CDR1 and CDR2: TSWWSYY, QGS. The CDR3 runs to 19 residues. V shed 2 bases and J shed 4 bases, with 29 bases lying between them. DNA of the CDR3: TGTGCTCTTGGGGAATTCCGACGGCCTTCCCCGGCCGGGGGACTACCCCTGATCTTT. Its protein is CALGEFRRPSPAGGLPLIF.

Worth noting for this clone: This is likely an artifact of a read error, given a far larger clone one base away. This chain uses TRDV2 with TRDJ1, with 10 bases fitting TRDD3. With 0 bases clipped from V and 4 bases from J, the junction kept 13 bases outside the gene matches. Germline V CDR1 and CDR2: GEAIGNYY, EKD. The CDR3 extends over 18 amino acids. CDR3 protein: CACDTLSVLGDAIDKLIF. In DNA, the CDR3 is TGTGCCTGTGACACCCTGTCCGTACTGGGGGATGCCATCGATAAACTCATCTTT.

A note on this clone: One end of the junction does not line up with germline, which may come from a read error. This chain connects TRDV2 to TRDJ1, with D tentatively TRDD3 (6 bases). Germline V CDR1 and CDR2: GEAIGNYY, EKD. CDR3 size: 15 residues. CDR3 bases: TGTGCCTGTGACATGGTGGGGGCATGGCCCGATAACCTCATCTTT. Protein product: CACDMVGAWPDNLIF.

Relative to its sample, this clone is large. V gene TRDV2 combines with J gene TRDJ1; the match to TRDD3 covers 13 bases. Per the germline V gene, CDR1 is GEAIGNYY and CDR2 is EKD. Losses at the gene ends were 3 bases for V and 0 bases for J; bases not matched to a gene: 9. The CDR3 contains 18 residues. This CDR3 is CACDPVLGDTPYTDKLIF. The CDR3 region has the DNA TGTGCCTGTGACCCTGTACTGGGGGATACGCCCTACACCGATAAACTCATCTTT.

The chain is built from TRDV2 and TRDJ1, with 8 nucleotides matching TRDD3. Losses at the gene ends were 0 bases for V and 0 bases for J; bases not matched to a gene: 14. Germline CDR1 is GEAIGNYY and CDR2 is EKD. This CDR3 is built from 19 residues. The CDR3 loop is CACDTLLNTGDTDTDKLIF. The CDR3 DNA is TGTGCCTGTGACACCTTACTGAATACTGGGGATACAGACACCGATAAACTCATCTTT.

V and J are TRDV2 and TRDJ1; D uncertain. The V gene lost 1 base and the J gene lost 0 bases, with 17 bases spanning the gap. The CDR3 is made up of 17 amino acids. Germline CDR1 and CDR2: GEAIGNYY and EKD. Here the CDR3 reads CACDTINSPPYTDKLIF. In nucleotides, the CDR3 is TGTGCCTGTGACACGATTAACTCGCCCCCGTACACCGATAAACTCATCTTT.

This clone has just a few counts. The same CDR3 also results from other DNA sequences found in this sample. The V call is TRDV2, the J call TRDJ1; 13 positions match TRDD3. Germline V gene data show CDR1 as GEAIGNYY and CDR2 as EKD. The V segment lost 3 bases and the J segment 0 bases; nucleotides outside the gene matches: 9. CDR3 length equals 18 residues. Written as DNA, the CDR3 is TGTGCCTGTGACTCTCTACTGGGGGATACGGGGTACACCGATAAACTCATCTTT. As protein: CACDSLLGDTGYTDKLIF.

This clone was counted between two and nine times. V gene TRDV2 combines with J gene TRDJ1, with unresolved D. CDR3 length: 16 amino acids. CDR1 is GEAIGNYY and CDR2 is EKD in the germline V gene. V gave up 3 bases and J gave up 0 bases, with 16 bases separating them. CDR3 nucleotide sequence: TGTGCCTGTGACTCAGTCTCTCCTCCCCACACCGATAAACTCATCTTT. Amino acid sequence: CACDSVSPPHTDKLIF.

In the case of this clone: This may stem from a read error, because a much larger clone lies one nucleotide away. Different DNA sequences within this sample yield the same CDR3. CDR3 nucleotide sequence: TGTGCCTGTGACACCCTGGGGGTGAACACCGATAAGCTCATCTTT. Amino acid sequence: CACDTLGVNTDKLIF. The chain combines TRDV2 with TRDJ1; TRDD3 matches 7 bases. Germline-derived CDR1 and CDR2 are GEAIGNYY and EKD. This CDR3 comprises 15 residues.

Only a few counts were recorded for this clone. The CDR3 nucleotides are TGTGCCTGTGACACCGGGTCGGCCAACTCCTGGGACACCCGACAGATGTTTTTC. It encodes CACDTGSANSWDTRQMFF. This chain connects TRDV2 to TRDJ3; D is unresolved. V dropped 0 bases and J dropped 0 bases, with 11 bases sitting between them. This CDR3 is built from 18 residues. In germline, CDR1 is GEAIGNYY, CDR2 EKD.

This clone is judged medium-sized. J is TRDJ1 and V is TRDV2, with 8 bases fitting TRDD3. The J segment lost 8 bases and the V segment lost 3 bases, leaving 7 bases of the junction unmatched. Germline lookup yields CDR1 GEAIGNYY and CDR2 EKD. CDR3 length: 13 residues. The CDR3 region is CACDPVLGAKLIF. The CDR3 DNA follows: TGTGCCTGTGACCCAGTACTGGGGGCGAAACTCATCTTT.

With respect to this clone: One end of the junction varies from germline; a read error may be responsible. The rearrangement joins TRDV2 to TRDJ1, with 7 bases matching TRDD3. The CDR3 is made up of 15 amino acids. Germline CDR1 reads GEAIGNYY; CDR2 reads EKD. This CDR3 reads CACDPLGANTDNLIF. The CDR3 nucleotides read TGTGCCTGTGACCCCCTGGGGGCGAACACCGATAATCTCATCTTT.

The chain uses TRDV2 and TRDJ1; the match to TRDD3 covers 13 bases. With 1 base clipped from V and 1 base from J, the junction kept 11 bases outside the gene matches. CDR1 is GEAIGNYY and CDR2 is EKD in the germline V gene. The CDR3 extends over 19 amino acids. The CDR3 DNA follows: TGTGCCTGTGACACTCTTTCCATACTGGGGGATACGCTCACCGATAAACTCATCTTT. Its translation is CACDTLSILGDTLTDKLIF.

Note on this clone: A read error may be the cause here, since a much bigger clone is one base away. V gene TRDV2 combines with J gene TRDJ1, with 12 bases fitting TRDD3. The CDR3 length is 20 residues. Germline CDR1 and CDR2: GEAIGNYY and EKD. Germline trimming cut 0 bases from V and 4 bases from J; bases unmatched to any gene: 17. CDR3 in amino acids: CACDTAEAGGYGPVVDKLIF. In nucleotides, the CDR3 is TGTGCCTGTGACACCGCGGAGGCTGGGGGATACGGCCCCGTGGTCGATAAACTCATCTTT.

As to this clone: A single base separates this from a much larger clone, so it may be a read error. The gene calls are TRDV2 and TRDJ3, with 7 bases lining up with TRDD3. CDR1 is GEAIGNYY, CDR2 EKD, per germline. This CDR3 spans 18 amino acids. With 1 base clipped from V and 2 bases from J, the junction kept 7 bases outside the gene matches. CDR3 DNA: TGTGCCTGTGACACGATCGGGGATAGCACCTGGGACACCCGACAGATGTTTTTC. Its protein product is CACDTIGDSTWDTRQMFF.

In its sample, this clone ranks as large. The same CDR3 arises from other DNA sequences in this sample as well. The chain combines TRDV2 with TRDJ1, with D possibly TRDD2 on 5 matching bases. Germline V gene data show CDR1 as GEAIGNYY and CDR2 as EKD. The CDR3 contains 16 residues. The V and J ends lost 2 bases and 4 bases respectively, with 19 bases between them. The CDR3 sequence is CACDNLFPSGDDKLIF. The CDR3 bases are TGTGCCTGTGACAATTTGTTTCCTTCGGGTGACGATAAACTCATCTTT.

A remark on this clone: A single base separates this from a much larger clone, so it may be a read error. This chain uses TRDV2 with TRDJ1; TRDD3 agrees at 8 bases. Germline CDR1 is GEAIGNYY and CDR2 is EKD. The CDR3 is made up of 14 amino acids. CDR3 in DNA: TGTGCCTGTGGCACCCTCCTGGGGGACGATAAACTCATCTTT. Amino acid sequence: CACGTLLGDDKLIF.

For this clone: A much more abundant neighbour one base away suggests this may be a read error. The rearrangement links TRDV2 to TRDJ1; D unclear. Germline loops: CDR1 GEAIGNYY, CDR2 EKD. This CDR3 is 21 amino acids long. V dropped 0 bases and J dropped 0 bases, with 28 bases sitting between them. Here the CDR3 DNA reads TGTGCCTGTGACACCGTCTATCCTGGTGGGACCCCTCTCCCGTACACCGATAAACTCATCTTT. This sequence encodes CACDTVYPGGTPLPYTDKLIF.

Points on this clone: A read error is possible here, since a much larger clone lies one base away. The V and J genes are TRDV2 and TRDJ1, with D perhaps TRDD3 (5 bases). CDR3 length equals 16 residues. Germline lookup yields CDR1 GEAIGNYY and CDR2 EKD. Trimming left V 0 bases short and J 0 bases short, with 13 bases between. CDR3 bases: TGTGCCTGTGACACCGTACTGGCCACCTACACCGATAAACTCATCTTT. Translating it yields CACDTVLATYTDKLIF.